Listed below are T cell receptor beta chains from one sample, sequenced in a study of blood T cells in healthy people across ages. TCRdb ran MiXCR on the 5' RACE reads and lists one entry per CDR3 protein. The sample shows approximately 810,000 distinct CDR3 sequences, around 28% of them seen only once. The sample was blood. These TCRs come from a woman older than 75 in good health. Each CDR3 is given without its conserved first and last residue.

j_call: TRBJ1-1
v_call: TRBV20-1
cdr3_aa: SARDLQVGNAEAF

j_call: TRBJ2-1
v_call: TRBV15
cdr3_aa: ATSRLTGGYNEQF

j_call: TRBJ1-1
v_call: TRBV7-9
cdr3_aa: ASSLARTGSTEAF

j_call: TRBJ1-3
v_call: TRBV5-1
cdr3_aa: ASSLSASSGNTIY

j_call: TRBJ2-2
v_call: TRBV5-1
cdr3_aa: ASSLWTGALKNTGERF

j_call: TRBJ1-4
v_call: TRBV6-6
cdr3_aa: ASSYSGIMEKLF

j_call: TRBJ1-1
v_call: TRBV6-2/TRBV6-3
cdr3_aa: ASSFPTVNTEAF

j_call: TRBJ1-2
v_call: TRBV6-1
cdr3_aa: ASSATVGYT

j_call: TRBJ2-1
v_call: TRBV28
cdr3_aa: ASSSPGLARNEQF

j_call: TRBJ1-4
v_call: TRBV30
cdr3_aa: AWSVGPQGVNEKRF

j_call: TRBJ2-3
v_call: TRBV20-1
cdr3_aa: SARHTGSTDTQY

j_call: TRBJ2-3
v_call: TRBV11-2
cdr3_aa: ASSLFLAGTTDTQY

j_call: TRBJ2-3
v_call: TRBV7-9
cdr3_aa: ASSLRSRAGDTDTQY

j_call: TRBJ1-5
v_call: TRBV7-2
cdr3_aa: ASSLSPGVGNQPQH

j_call: TRBJ2-5
v_call: TRBV12-3/TRBV12-4
cdr3_aa: ASTGQTLQETQY

j_call: TRBJ1-5
v_call: TRBV29-1
cdr3_aa: SVEAVTVYSNQPQH

j_call: TRBJ2-3
v_call: TRBV4-3
cdr3_aa: ASSQDLWATQY

j_call: TRBJ1-6
v_call: TRBV5-6
cdr3_aa: ASSLQGRQSPLH

j_call: TRBJ1-2
v_call: TRBV28
cdr3_aa: ACSYSANYGYT

j_call: TRBJ1-2
v_call: TRBV6-2/TRBV6-3
cdr3_aa: ASSYGDTYGYT

j_call: TRBJ1-2
v_call: TRBV20-1
cdr3_aa: SALTVNNYGYT

j_call: TRBJ1-2
v_call: TRBV11-2
cdr3_aa: ASSSLIGGDSYGYT

j_call: TRBJ1-2
v_call: TRBV18
cdr3_aa: ASSPGTVSLPGYGYT

j_call: TRBJ2-3
v_call: TRBV6-2/TRBV6-3
cdr3_aa: AIQRGPTDTQY

j_call: TRBJ2-7
v_call: TRBV5-1
cdr3_aa: ASSLKASVGPYEQY

j_call: TRBJ1-4
v_call: TRBV7-2
cdr3_aa: ASSPYTPTNEKLF

j_call: TRBJ2-3
v_call: TRBV13
cdr3_aa: ASSPWDRSTDTQY

j_call: TRBJ1-1
v_call: TRBV28
cdr3_aa: ASTTPGKMKTEAF

j_call: TRBJ1-2
v_call: TRBV10-1
cdr3_aa: ASSLRENYGYT

j_call: TRBJ2-7
v_call: TRBV11-2
cdr3_aa: ASRTRGQGFEQY

j_call: TRBJ1-5
v_call: TRBV12-3/TRBV12-4
cdr3_aa: ASRPGTAANQPQH

j_call: TRBJ1-1
v_call: TRBV7-9
cdr3_aa: ASSLGGARITEAF

j_call: TRBJ2-4
v_call: TRBV19
cdr3_aa: ASSIQQRLAKNIQY

j_call: TRBJ1-2
v_call: TRBV5-1
cdr3_aa: ASRGETAASNGYT

j_call: TRBJ1-5
v_call: TRBV5-1
cdr3_aa: ASSERQGSQPQH

j_call: TRBJ2-1
v_call: TRBV4-3
cdr3_aa: ASSQDSRFGGHNEQF

j_call: TRBJ1-1
v_call: TRBV5-1
cdr3_aa: ASSVTGVYTEAF

j_call: TRBJ2-7
v_call: TRBV13
cdr3_aa: ASSLSAPTSEQY

j_call: TRBJ2-7
v_call: TRBV18
cdr3_aa: ASSPRGDYEQY

j_call: TRBJ1-6
v_call: TRBV9
cdr3_aa: ASSVRQGDPPLH

j_call: TRBJ2-1
v_call: TRBV11-3
cdr3_aa: ASSSRPPSGGAGEQF

j_call: TRBJ1-6
v_call: TRBV20-1
cdr3_aa: SARVAANSPLH

j_call: TRBJ1-2
v_call: TRBV27
cdr3_aa: ASARGQGYGYT

j_call: TRBJ2-5
v_call: TRBV5-6
cdr3_aa: ASIPAGGIGKETQY

j_call: TRBJ2-1
v_call: TRBV24-1
cdr3_aa: ATSDLGGPGDNEQF

j_call: TRBJ1-2
v_call: TRBV7-2
cdr3_aa: ASSLMTGGFRGYT

j_call: TRBJ1-2
v_call: TRBV30
cdr3_aa: AWTPLMGTYT

j_call: TRBJ1-2
v_call: TRBV5-1
cdr3_aa: ASSLQEVSGYT

j_call: TRBJ1-1
v_call: TRBV10-3
cdr3_aa: AISEASQGARTEAF

j_call: TRBJ2-3
v_call: TRBV15
cdr3_aa: ATSRETGFTDTQY

j_call: TRBJ2-6
v_call: TRBV4-3
cdr3_aa: ASSFLAGAVSSGANVLT

j_call: TRBJ1-5
v_call: TRBV15
cdr3_aa: ATSRERGRQPQH

j_call: TRBJ2-7
v_call: TRBV29-1
cdr3_aa: SVVNSYEQY

j_call: TRBJ2-5
v_call: TRBV6-6
cdr3_aa: ASSRRDRAETQY

j_call: TRBJ2-5
v_call: TRBV2
cdr3_aa: ASSVSLGGSKTQY

j_call: TRBJ2-6
v_call: TRBV12-3/TRBV12-4
cdr3_aa: ASSLWDGRPNVLT

j_call: TRBJ2-1
v_call: TRBV10-3
cdr3_aa: AIRKRHLGLEQF